The present T cell receptor (beta chain) was sequenced within a study of T cell changes during pregnancy in multiple sclerosis. The CDR3 is made up of 15 amino acids. J lost 3 bases, V lost 4 bases, and 7 bases had no gene match. From germline, CDR1 is LNHDA and CDR2 SQIVND (reference sequence). This clone was recorded only once. Using immunoSEQ multiplex PCR, the repertoire was profiled, and TCRdb retains in-frame clones only, with some absent. This table holds about 59,000 clones, approximately 94% found once. The sequence was obtained from a female donor with multiple sclerosis, enrolled in a pregnancy study. This chain connects TRBV19 to TRBJ2-7; 9 positions match TRBD1. The sequencing here drew on CD8+ T cells from peripheral blood mononuclear cells, taken after pregnancy. The CDR3 is CASSTGQGRIYEQYF. CDR3 sequence (DNA): TGTGCCAGTAGTACCGGACAGGGGAGGATCTACGAGCAGTACTTC.